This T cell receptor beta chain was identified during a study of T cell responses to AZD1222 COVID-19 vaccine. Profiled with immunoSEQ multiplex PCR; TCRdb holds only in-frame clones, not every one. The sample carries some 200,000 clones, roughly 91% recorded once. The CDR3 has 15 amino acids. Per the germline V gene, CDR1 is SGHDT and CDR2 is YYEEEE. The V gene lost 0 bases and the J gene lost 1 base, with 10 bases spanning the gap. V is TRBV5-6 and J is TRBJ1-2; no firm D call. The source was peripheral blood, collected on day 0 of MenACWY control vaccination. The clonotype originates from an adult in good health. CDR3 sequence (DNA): TGTGCCAGCAGCTTGGGGCCAGAGAGTAACTATGGCTACACCTTC. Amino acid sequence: CASSLGPESNYGYTF.